The present T cell receptor beta chain was sequenced within a study of CD8 T cells in Susac syndrome. This CDR3 has 15 residues. CDR1 SGDLS and CDR2 YYNGEE come from the germline V gene. V lost 4 bases and J lost 0; bases outside the gene matches: 3. Reverse transcription of 0.5 to 1 ug RNA was carried out with random hexamers. The immunoSEQ assay covered 54 Vbeta and 13 Jbeta segments for CDR3. TCRdb used MiXCR to reprocess the immunoSEQ multiplex PCR reads, holding one entry per CDR3 protein. The sample records under 550,000 distinct CDR3 sequences, around 85% being singletons. This TCR derives from a human donor with multiple sclerosis. The rearrangement uses TRBV9 and TRBJ2-5; 10 positions match TRBD2. Source material: CD8+ T cells from PBMCs. The CDR3 nucleotides read TGTGCCAGCAGCCTAACTAGCGGGGACCAAGAGACCCAGTACTTC. Protein sequence: CASSLTSGDQETQYF.